Following are 30 T cell receptor beta chains from one sample sequenced in a study of T-cell memory formation after mild COVID-19. TCRdb redid the calling of the 5' RACE reads with MiXCR, one entry per CDR3 protein. This table has some 160,000 distinct CDR3 sequences, about an eighth appearing once. Sequences were obtained from PBMCs or a T cell subset sorted from them (not recorded which). These receptors were obtained from a man younger than 30 who had mild COVID-19 (a few samples of this study predate the infection). Cell type and time point are not known.

The chain employs TRBV7-9 and TRBJ1-2; D possibly corresponds to TRBD1 (5 bases). Per the germline V gene, CDR1 is SEHNR and CDR2 is FQNEAQ (reference sequence). The CDR3 is 13 residues long. Trimming left V 5 bases short and J 8 bases short, with 15 bases between. CDR3 coding DNA: TGTGCCAGCAGCGCAGGGTTTCAGAGCGGCTACACCTTC. It specifies CASSAGFQSGYTF.

In its sample, this clonotype was seen a few times. The J gene is TRBJ2-3, the V gene TRBV6-5; 10 bases are a match to TRBD1. The CDR3 totals 15 residues. Trimming removed 6 bases from V and 2 bases from J; junction bases left unmatched: 5. Germline lookup yields CDR1 MNHEY and CDR2 SVGAGI. This CDR3 reads CASRPRQGATDTQYF. DNA for the CDR3: TGTGCCAGCAGACCCAGACAGGGGGCCACAGATACGCAGTATTTT.

This clonotype was seen more than once but under ten times. The chain's CDR3 is CSARDIMGGRQPQHF. CDR3 bases: TGCAGTGCTAGAGATATTATGGGGGGGCGACAGCCCCAGCATTTT. The V call is TRBV20-1, the J call TRBJ1-5; TRBD1 might be the D (6 bases). V dropped 0 bases and J dropped 7 bases, with 16 bases sitting between them. Germline values: CDR1 DFQATT, CDR2 SNEGSKA (reference sequence). The CDR3 sequence is 15 residues long.

This clonotype was observed at least ten times. This chain connects TRBV6-6 to TRBJ2-1, with a weak D call TRBD2 (5 bases). The germline CDR1 and CDR2 sequences are MNHNY and SVGAGI (reference sequence). The CDR3 length is 14 residues. V lost 0 bases and J 4 bases, leaving 7 bases between the germline ends. For the CDR3, the DNA is TGTGCCAGCAGTTACTCGACTAATTACAATGAGCAGTTCTTC. It codes for CASSYSTNYNEQFF.

This chain links TRBV20-1 with TRBJ2-1; D not resolved. V was clipped by 5 bases and J by 6 bases, with 5 bases between them. CDR1 and CDR2 from the germline V gene are DFQATT and SNEGSKA (reference sequence). The CDR3 has 10 amino acids. In nucleotides, the CDR3 is TGCAGTGCTCCTATCAATGAGCAGTTCTTC. It translates to CSAPINEQFF.

The gene calls are TRBV5-6 and TRBJ1-5; 8 bases agree with TRBD1. With 4 bases clipped from V and 5 bases from J, the junction kept 8 bases outside the gene matches. CDR1 is SGHDT and CDR2 is YYEEEE in the germline V gene. This CDR3 is 15 amino acids long. DNA of the CDR3: TGTGCCAGCAGCAGGACAGGGACAGGCGATCAGCCCCAGCATTTT. Residues: CASSRTGTGDQPQHF.

The gene calls are TRBV7-3 and TRBJ1-2, with 7 bases lining up with TRBD1. This CDR3 comprises 16 residues. From germline, CDR1 is SGHTA and CDR2 FQGTGA. J gave up 3 bases and V 5 bases, and 12 bases lay outside the gene matches. CDR3 sequence (DNA): TGTGCCAGCAGCCGAAGGGTGAGGGGGCATGACTATGGCTACACCTTC. Its protein product is CASSRRVRGHDYGYTF.

The V call is TRBV10-3, the J call TRBJ2-3; TRBD2 agrees at 7 bases. Germline lookup yields CDR1 ENHRY and CDR2 SYGVKD. The CDR3 totals 15 residues. Trimming cost V 4 bases and J 2 bases; bases outside gene matches: 6. The CDR3, as DNA: TGTGCCATCAGTGTTGGCGGGGGATACACAGATACGCAGTATTTT. Its protein product is CAISVGGGYTDTQYF.

This CDR3 is CASSQDVGVRLTDTQYF. The DNA for the CDR3 is TGCGCCAGCAGCCAAGATGTCGGGGTCAGGCTCACAGATACGCAGTATTTT. This sequence joins TRBV4-3 and TRBJ2-3; weak D call: TRBD2 (5 bases). The CDR3 loop spans 17 amino acids. Trimming removed 0 bases from V and 2 bases from J, with 15 bases in between. In germline, CDR1 is LGHNA, CDR2 YSLEER.

The J gene is TRBJ2-5, the V gene TRBV18, with 8 bases matching TRBD2. CDR3 length: 13 amino acids. Germline loops: CDR1 KGHSH, CDR2 LQKENI. The V and J ends lost 8 bases and 5 bases, in that order; junction bases with no gene match: 7. This chain's CDR3 is CASQETSEETQYF. The CDR3 DNA follows: TGTGCCAGCCAGGAGACTAGCGAGGAGACCCAGTACTTC. Looking up the rest from reference TRBV18 and TRBJ2-5 gives the full variable domain: NAGVMQNPRHLVRRRGQEARLRCSPMKGHSHVYWYRQLPEEGLKFMVYLQKENIIDESGMPKERFSAEFPKEGPSILRIQQVVRGDSAAYFCASQETSEETQYFGPGTRLLVL.

This clonotype was observed a handful of times. V is TRBV11-2 and J is TRBJ2-5, with 11 bases aligning to TRBD2. The CDR3 has 16 amino acids. Trimming took 3 bases from V and 5 from J; bases not matched to a gene: 8. Germline lookup yields CDR1 SGHAT and CDR2 FQNNGV. In DNA form, the CDR3 reads TGTGCCAGCAGCTTGAATAGCGGGGGGGCCGGGGAGACCCAGTACTTC. It encodes CASSLNSGGAGETQYF.

The V call is TRBV7-9, the J call TRBJ2-2, with a weak D call TRBD2 (5 bases). CDR1 SEHNR and CDR2 FQNEAQ come from the germline V gene (reference sequence). Trimming left V 9 bases short and J 1 base short, with 15 bases between. The CDR3 runs to 15 residues. The CDR3 spells CASRWYRGNTGELFF. CDR3 DNA sequence: TGTGCCAGTCGGTGGTACCGGGGGAACACCGGGGAGCTGTTTTTT.

This clonotype was seen at least ten times. The chain links TRBV5-1 to TRBJ2-7; D call uncertain. V was shortened by 2 bases and J by 6 bases, with 9 bases between the two germline ends. CDR3 length: 12 residues. In germline, CDR1 is SGHRS, CDR2 YFSETQ. In DNA, the CDR3 is TGCGCCAGCAGCTTCGGACGGACCGAGCAGTACTTC. Its translation: CASSFGRTEQYF.

In this sample, this clonotype turned up once. A much larger clone sits a single nucleotide away, making a read error possible. The chain couples TRBV7-9 to TRBJ2-3; D not certain. The CDR3 length is 13 residues. Germline V gene sequence: CDR1 SEHNR, CDR2 FQNEAQ (reference sequence). The CDR3, as DNA: TGTACCAGCAGCTTTGGAGTGACAGATACGCAGTATTTT. It codes for CTSSFGVTDTQYF. Supplemented by reference TRBV7-9 and TRBJ2-3, the full variable domain reads DTGVSQNPRHKITKRGQNVTFRCDPISEHNRLYWYRQTLGQGPEFLTYFQNEAQLEKSRLLSDRFSAERPKGSFSTLEIQRTEQGDSAMYLCTSSFGVTDTQYFGPGTRLTVL.

The gene calls are TRBV25-1 and TRBJ2-5; 8 nucleotides agree with TRBD1. Trimming at V came to 5 bases and at J to 5 bases, leaving 10 bases not matched to a gene. Germline values: CDR1 MGHDK, CDR2 SYGVNS. This CDR3 comprises 15 residues. As DNA, the CDR3 is TGTGCCAGCAGTTCTACCAGGGGGCGCTGGGAGACCCAGTACTTC. As protein: CASSSTRGRWETQYF.

This clonotype showed up just a few times. V usage is TRBV5-1 and J usage is TRBJ2-3; maybe TRBD2 (6 bases). In germline, CDR1 is SGHRS, CDR2 YFSETQ. Trimming shortened V by 3 bases and J by 4 bases, and 9 bases separated the two germline ends. This CDR3 comprises 13 residues. DNA for the CDR3: TGCGCCAGCAGCTCGGGGGTTCCAGATACGCAGTATTTT. Its protein product is CASSSGVPDTQYF.

V gene TRBV7-9 combines with J gene TRBJ2-2; 7 nucleotides agree with TRBD2. Germline trimming cut 0 bases from V and 2 bases from J; bases unmatched to any gene: 6. Germline CDR1 reads SEHNR; CDR2 reads FQNEAQ (reference sequence). The CDR3 is 17 residues long. CDR3 nucleotides: TGTGCCAGCAGCTTAGCCGGGACTACCACAAACACCGGGGAGCTGTTTTTT. Translating gives CASSLAGTTTNTGELFF.

The V and J genes are TRBV29-1 and TRBJ2-3; possible D gene TRBD2, 6 bases. The length of the CDR3 is 14 residues. The V and J ends lost 7 bases and 4 bases respectively, with 18 bases between them. Germline lookup yields CDR1 SQVTM and CDR2 ANQGSEA. Written as DNA, the CDR3 is TGCAGCGCGAGAGGAGGGGAAGGGGCAGATACGCAGTATTTT. This translates into CSARGGEGADTQYF.

In its sample, this clonotype was seen a few times. The gene calls are TRBV11-2 and TRBJ1-1, with no clear D. Germline V gene lookup returns CDR1 SGHAT and CDR2 FQNNGV. This CDR3 contains 14 residues. The ends were cut back, 0 bases at V and 1 base at J, with 6 bases in the middle. CDR3 coding DNA: TGTGCCAGCAGCTTAGAGGGTAAGAACACTGAAGCTTTCTTT. Amino acids: CASSLEGKNTEAFF.

The chain combines TRBV4-3 with TRBJ2-5; D unclear. The CDR3 extends over 14 amino acids. From germline, CDR1 is LGHNA and CDR2 YSLEER. V was shortened by 0 bases and J by 2 bases, with 7 bases between the two germline ends. The CDR3: CASSQDIWQETQYF. In DNA, the CDR3 is TGCGCCAGCAGCCAAGACATATGGCAAGAGACCCAGTACTTC.

In this sample, this clonotype turned up many times. At one end, the junction sequence differs from germline, possibly due to a read error. The V call is TRBV5-1, the J call TRBJ2-3; the D is unclear. CDR1 and CDR2 (germline): SGHRS, YFSETQ. This CDR3 is built from 11 residues. The CDR3 reads CASSFGDTQYF. In DNA, the CDR3 is TGTGCCAGCAGTTTCGGGGATACGCAGTATTTT.

The V call is TRBV7-9, the J call TRBJ1-4, with D perhaps matching TRBD1 (5 bases). CDR3 length: 11 residues. Germline assignment: CDR1 SEHNR and CDR2 FQNEAQ (reference sequence). The V and J ends lost 6 bases and 8 bases respectively, with 7 bases between them. The CDR3 spells CASRGEEKLFF. The CDR3 DNA reads as TGTGCCAGCAGAGGGGAGGAAAAACTGTTTTTT. Using reference TRBV7-9 and TRBJ1-4 for the parts outside the CDR3, the full variable domain is DTGVSQNPRHKITKRGQNVTFRCDPISEHNRLYWYRQTLGQGPEFLTYFQNEAQLEKSRLLSDRFSAERPKGSFSTLEIQRTEQGDSAMYLCASRGEEKLFFGSGTQLSVL.

This clonotype has more than one count but fewer than ten. The chain couples TRBV18 to TRBJ1-6; 10 bases map to TRBD1. With 8 bases clipped from V and 10 bases from J, the junction kept 11 bases outside the gene matches. The CDR3 extends over 15 amino acids. Germline V gene data show CDR1 as KGHSH and CDR2 as LQKENI. CDR3 DNA sequence: TGTGCCAGCCACATGACCGGGACAGGGGACTCACCCCTCCACTTT. It translates to CASHMTGTGDSPLHF.

This clonotype was detected ten times or more. The chain couples TRBV7-8 to TRBJ2-5; TRBD2 aligns across 9 bases. The germline V gene encodes CDR1 SGHVS and CDR2 FQNEAQ. This CDR3 comprises 17 residues. J lost 4 bases, V lost 4 bases, and 13 bases had no gene match. This CDR3 reads CASSSAGGQGVLETQYF. The DNA for the CDR3 is TGTGCCAGCAGCTCAGCGGGGGGCCAGGGGGTGTTAGAGACCCAGTACTTC.

Many counts were recorded for this clonotype. The chain couples TRBV7-2 to TRBJ1-2; TRBD1 aligns across 8 bases. The CDR3 runs 15 residues. Germline CDR1 and CDR2: SGHTA and FQGNSA. V trimming: 1 base; J trimming: 3 bases; junction bases outside the gene matches: 4. The CDR3 nucleotides are TGTGCCAGCAGCTTAGTACCGGACAGGGACTATGGCTACACCTTC. It specifies CASSLVPDRDYGYTF.

This clonotype was recorded at least ten times. This chain connects TRBV4-1 to TRBJ1-1; D possibly corresponds to TRBD1 (6 bases). The CDR3 contains 13 residues. Germline V gene sequence: CDR1 MGHRA, CDR2 YSYEKL. V was pared by 5 bases and J by 7 bases, with 14 bases between. The DNA for the CDR3 is TGCGCCAGCAGCAAGAGACAGGAGTATGAAGCTTTCTTT. It yields the protein CASSKRQEYEAFF.

V usage is TRBV5-1 and J usage is TRBJ1-1; D remains unclear. V lost 1 base to trimming and J lost 0 bases, with 7 bases between them. CDR1 and CDR2 from the germline V gene are SGHRS and YFSETQ. The CDR3 totals 14 residues. The chain's CDR3 is CASSLLEMNTEAFF. The CDR3 bases are TGCGCCAGCAGCTTGCTTGAAATGAACACTGAAGCTTTCTTT.

This clonotype was seen a single time. The chain has TRBV28 and TRBJ2-6; 7 nucleotides match TRBD2. CDR1 and CDR2 (germline): MDHEN, SYDVKM. Trimming cost V 11 bases and J 2 bases; bases outside gene matches: 0. This CDR3 has 12 residues. CDR3 amino acids: CAGGAGANVLTF. In DNA form, the CDR3 reads TGTGCCGGGGGGGCTGGGGCCAACGTCCTGACTTTC.

In this sample, this clonotype turned up a few times. The J gene is TRBJ2-2, the V gene TRBV7-3; D call uncertain. V was pared by 5 bases and J by 10 bases, with 8 bases between. Germline lookup yields CDR1 SGHTA and CDR2 FQGTGA. The CDR3 covers 11 residues. The CDR3 protein is CASSPGVELFF. DNA for the CDR3: TGTGCCAGCAGCCCGGGTGTGGAGCTGTTTTTT.

The chain joins TRBV2 to TRBJ2-6; D unresolved. The CDR3 sequence is 14 residues long. Germline lookup yields CDR1 SNHLY and CDR2 FYNNEI. V gave up 8 bases and J gave up 0 bases, with 8 bases separating them. The CDR3 nucleotides are TGTGCCAGCGTGGGCCTCTCTGGGGCCAACGTCCTGACTTTC. Amino acids: CASVGLSGANVLTF.